This T cell receptor (beta chain) was profiled in a study of blood T cell repertoires in COVID-19. Looking at the study overall: Samples taken during acute and convalescent COVID-19 were collected in the United States, Italy and Spain.

Libraries were prepared by immunoSEQ multiplex PCR; TCRdb keeps only in-frame clonotypes and omits some of them. The sample records 45,000 to 50,000 clones, roughly nine tenths being singletons. CDR3 size: 12 residues. Looked up from germline, CDR1 is SGHTA and CDR2 is FQGNSA. Trimming took 5 bases from V and 5 from J; bases not matched to a gene: 1. V is TRBV7-2 and J is TRBJ2-5, with 8 bases that match TRBD1. The source is a human donor in a cohort sampled during active COVID-19. Source material: peripheral blood. The CDR3, as DNA: TGTGCCAGCAGCCGGGACAGGGAGACCCAGTACTTC. Residues: CASSRDRETQYF.